The 11 T cell receptor beta chains below come from one sample, sequenced in a study of T-cell reconstitution after alpha-beta-depleted transplantation in children. Using unique molecular identifiers, the investigators prepared the TCRbeta library. MiXCR, run by TCRdb on the PCR reads, gives a single entry per CDR3 protein. Seen here are hundreds of thousands of distinct CDR3 sequences, approximately 15% observed once, and the top ten hold under 6%. The sequencing used PBMCs, mostly from graft donor cells, collected 360 days after TCRalphabeta/CD19-depleted stem cell transplant. The receptors come from a male patient aged 10 to 17 who had a stem cell transplant for acute lymphoblastic leukemia, so the T cells may come from the graft donor.

The chain has TRBV29-1 and TRBJ2-1, with TRBD2 matching 7 bases. Trimming took 3 bases from V and 0 from J; bases not matched to a gene: 5. This CDR3 comprises 15 residues. Germline V CDR1 and CDR2: SQVTM, ANQGSEA. The CDR3 DNA is TGCAGCGTTGATACTAGCGAGAGCTCCTACAATGAGCAGTTCTTC. Protein sequence: CSVDTSESSYNEQFF.

This clonotype was recorded many times. This chain connects TRBV15 to TRBJ2-3; TRBD2 aligns across 10 bases. Germline lookup yields CDR1 LNHNV and CDR2 YYDKDF (reference sequence). The CDR3 runs 19 residues. With 0 bases clipped from V and 4 bases from J, the junction kept 13 bases outside the gene matches. The CDR3: CATSRDKMGLAGAPDTQYF. CDR3 bases: TGTGCCACCAGCAGAGATAAAATGGGGCTAGCGGGAGCCCCAGATACGCAGTATTTT. The whole variable domain, filled in from reference TRBV15 and TRBJ2-3, reads DAMVIQNPRYQVTQFGKPVTLSCSQTLNHNVMYWYQQKSSQAPKLLFHYYDKDFNNEADTPDNFQSRRPNTSFCFLDIRSPGLGDTAMYLCATSRDKMGLAGAPDTQYFGPGTRLTVL.

This clonotype was seen a few times. The V call is TRBV7-9, the J call TRBJ2-7; TRBD1 aligns across 7 bases. Losses at the gene ends were 1 base for V and 0 bases for J; bases not matched to a gene: 3. CDR3 length: 15 residues. Per germline, CDR1 SEHNR and CDR2 FQNEAQ (reference sequence). The CDR3 DNA reads TGTGCCAGCAGCTTAGTGCAGGGGGTCTCCTACGAGCAGTACTTC. This sequence encodes CASSLVQGVSYEQYF.

The sample holds a few counts of this clonotype. V is TRBV5-8 and J is TRBJ2-7; D may be TRBD1 or TRBD2 (5 bases each). Trimming took off 0 bases at V and 6 bases at J, with 13 bases between the two ends. The CDR3 runs 14 residues. Germline V gives CDR1 SGHTS, CDR2 YDEGEE. CDR3 sequence: CASSLVGDLSEQYF. CDR3 in DNA: TGTGCCAGCAGCTTGGTTGGGGACCTCTCCGAGCAGTACTTC.

There are a few counts of this clonotype. The chain's CDR3 is CATSRGAGEGEQYF. CDR3 nucleotides: TGTGCCACCAGCAGAGGGGCGGGAGAGGGCGAGCAGTACTTC. The V gene is TRBV15, the J gene TRBJ2-7; the match to TRBD2 covers 7 bases. CDR1 is LNHNV and CDR2 is YYDKDF in the germline V gene (reference sequence). Trimming cost V 1 base and J 6 bases; bases outside gene matches: 6. The CDR3 runs 14 residues.

This clonotype was counted between two and nine times. The chain is built from TRBV2 and TRBJ2-5; 7 positions match TRBD1. The CDR3 runs to 13 residues. J lost 4 bases, V lost 5 bases, and 4 bases had no gene match. The V gene's germline CDR1 is SNHLY and CDR2 FYNNEI. The CDR3 region is CASSKGQLETQYF. The CDR3 coding sequence is TGTGCCAGCAGTAAGGGACAGCTAGAGACCCAGTACTTC.

The rearrangement links TRBV20-1 to TRBJ2-7; possible D gene TRBD1, 6 bases. Between the trimmed V and J ends, which lost 6 bases and 3 bases, there was a span of 15 bases. The CDR3 covers 13 residues. Per the germline V gene, CDR1 is DFQATT and CDR2 is SNEGSKA (reference sequence). The DNA of the CDR3 is TGCAGTGCCCACGGGGCAGGGGTCTACGAGCAGTACTTC. It translates to CSAHGAGVYEQYF.

There are a few counts of this clonotype. The chain carries TRBV29-1 and TRBJ2-1; 11 bases are shared with TRBD2. This CDR3 has 19 residues. Germline V lookup: CDR1 SQVTM, CDR2 ANQGSEA. V shed 7 bases, J shed 0 bases, and the junction held 17 bases outside the gene matches. The CDR3: CSASTLAGGPLSSYNEQFF. The CDR3 DNA reads as TGCAGCGCCTCAACGCTAGCGGGAGGTCCCTTGAGCTCCTACAATGAGCAGTTCTTC.

There are many counts of this clonotype. The chain uses TRBV24-1 and TRBJ1-2, with TRBD1 identical over 7 bases. V was pared by 4 bases and J by 4 bases, with 5 bases of the junction left unmatched. The CDR3 sequence is 14 residues long. Germline values: CDR1 KGHDR, CDR2 SFDVKD. CDR3 protein: CATSEPGQPYGYTF. CDR3 in DNA: TGTGCCACCAGTGAACCGGGACAGCCCTATGGCTACACCTTC.

This clonotype was observed at least ten times. The V and J genes are TRBV5-1 and TRBJ2-7; weak D call: TRBD2 (5 bases). Trimming pared 4 bases from V and 2 bases from J, leaving 19 bases between. The CDR3 extends over 16 amino acids. Germline CDR1 SGHRS, CDR2 YFSETQ. CDR3 nucleotide sequence: TGCGCCAGCAGCGGACCGAGCGGATCAAATACCTACGAGCAGTACTTC. Translation: CASSGPSGSNTYEQYF.

This clonotype has more than one count but fewer than ten. The chain couples TRBV12-3 or TRBV12-4 to TRBJ1-2; D call uncertain. Trimming cost V 3 bases and J 5 bases, with 16 bases left between them. The CDR3 loop spans 15 amino acids. CDR3: CASSFSTTGWYGYTF. The CDR3 region has the DNA TGTGCCAGCAGTTTTTCAACAACCGGGTGGTATGGCTACACCTTC.